This T cell receptor (beta chain) was identified during a study of cytomegalovirus exposure and HLA in healthy donors. Germline CDR1 SEHNR, CDR2 FQNEAQ (reference sequence). The CDR3 is 16 residues long. Researchers ran the PCR with 60 Vbeta and 13 Jbeta primers. Sequenced by immunoSEQ multiplex PCR; TCRdb stores in-frame clones only, minus some. The table records roughly 300,000 clones, 70% to 90% of them present only once. This clone appeared a single time. A junction boundary mismatches the germline segment, possibly from a read error. The origin of this receptor is a man aged 35 to 55 in good health and CMV-seropositive. Sequenced sample: PBMCs. The chain uses TRBV7-9 and TRBJ2-5; 9 bases are shared with TRBD1. The DNA for the CDR3 is TGTTCCAGCAGCTCGAGGGACAGGGAGGCGAGGGAGACCCAGTACTTC. It is translated as CSSSSRDREARETQYF. Combining the CDR3 with reference TRBV7-9 and TRBJ2-5 gives the whole variable domain DTGVSQNPRHKITKRGQNVTFRCDPISEHNRLYWYRQTLGQGPEFLTYFQNEAQLEKSRLLSDRFSAERPKGSFSTLEIQRTEQGDSAMYLCSSSSRDREARETQYFGPGTRLLVL.